Below, one T cell receptor (beta chain) is given with its context. The data originate from a study of CD8+CD57+ T cells in acquired aplastic anemia. Across the whole study: The mean DNA yield obtained from sorted CD4+ and CD8+ cells came to approximately 3.2 ug.

Genomic DNA, the template, was used for profiling of the TCR beta VDJ and CDR3. In TCRdb, the reads were re-called with MiXCR into one record per CDR3 protein. The sample yields 200,000 to 250,000 distinct CDR3 sequences, roughly two thirds seen once. Selection for sequencing was limited to patients who had shown CD8+CD57+ cell expansion by flow cytometry. Germline V gene sequence: CDR1 MNHEY, CDR2 SVGAGI. The V end lost 5 bases, the J end lost 7 bases, and 11 bases lay between the germline ends. There are 12 residues in the CDR3. The clonotype comes from a human donor with aplastic anemia. Sequences were obtained from sorted CD4+, CD8+, or CD8+CD57+ T cells (not recorded which) from PBMCs. The chain joins TRBV6-5 to TRBJ2-5; D is uncertain. Here the CDR3 reads CASSRTLGTQYF. CDR3 in DNA: TGTGCCAGCAGTCGTACACTGGGGACCCAGTACTTC.